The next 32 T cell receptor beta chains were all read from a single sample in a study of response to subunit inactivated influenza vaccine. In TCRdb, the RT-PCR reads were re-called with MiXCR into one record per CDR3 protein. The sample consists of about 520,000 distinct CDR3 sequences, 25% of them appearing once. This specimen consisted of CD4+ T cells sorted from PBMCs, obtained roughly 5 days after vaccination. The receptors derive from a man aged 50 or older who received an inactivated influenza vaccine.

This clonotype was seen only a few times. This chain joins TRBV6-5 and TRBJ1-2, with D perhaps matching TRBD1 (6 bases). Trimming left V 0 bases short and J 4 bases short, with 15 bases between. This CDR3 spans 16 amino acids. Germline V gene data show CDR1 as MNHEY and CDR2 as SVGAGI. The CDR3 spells CASSYSRNRVTYGYTF. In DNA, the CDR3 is TGTGCCAGCAGTTACTCTCGTAACAGGGTTACCTATGGCTACACCTTC.

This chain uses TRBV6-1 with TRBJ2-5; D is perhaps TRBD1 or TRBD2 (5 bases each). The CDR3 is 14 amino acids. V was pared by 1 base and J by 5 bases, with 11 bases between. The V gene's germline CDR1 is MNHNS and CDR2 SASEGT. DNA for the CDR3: TGTGCCAGCAGTGAAGGAGGGGCTCGGGAGACCCAGTACTTC. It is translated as CASSEGGARETQYF.

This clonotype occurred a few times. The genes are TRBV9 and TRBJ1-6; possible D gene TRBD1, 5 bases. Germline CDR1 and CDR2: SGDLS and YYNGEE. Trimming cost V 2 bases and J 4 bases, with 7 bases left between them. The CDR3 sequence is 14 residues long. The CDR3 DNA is TGTGCCAGCAGCGTGGACAATTATAATTCACCCCTCCACTTT. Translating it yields CASSVDNYNSPLHF.

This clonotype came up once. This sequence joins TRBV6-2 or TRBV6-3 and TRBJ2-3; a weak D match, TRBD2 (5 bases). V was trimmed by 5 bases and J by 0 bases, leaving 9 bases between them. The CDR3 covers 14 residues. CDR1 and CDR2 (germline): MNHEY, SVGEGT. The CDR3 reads CASSDPGSTDTQYF. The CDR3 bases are TGTGCCAGCAGTGATCCGGGGAGCACAGATACGCAGTATTTT.

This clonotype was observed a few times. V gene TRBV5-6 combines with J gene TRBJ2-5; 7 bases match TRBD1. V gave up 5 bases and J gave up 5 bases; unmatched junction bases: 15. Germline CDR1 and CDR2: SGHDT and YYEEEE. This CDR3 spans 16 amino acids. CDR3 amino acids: CASSYTGTVGQETQYF. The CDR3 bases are TGTGCCAGCAGTTATACCGGGACAGTGGGGCAGGAGACCCAGTACTTC.

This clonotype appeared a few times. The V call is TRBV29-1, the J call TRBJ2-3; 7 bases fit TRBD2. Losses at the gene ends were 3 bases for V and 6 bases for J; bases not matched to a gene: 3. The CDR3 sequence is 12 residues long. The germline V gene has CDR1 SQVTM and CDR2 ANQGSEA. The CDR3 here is CSVDAGVDTQYF. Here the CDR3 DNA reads TGCAGCGTTGACGCGGGAGTTGATACGCAGTATTTT.

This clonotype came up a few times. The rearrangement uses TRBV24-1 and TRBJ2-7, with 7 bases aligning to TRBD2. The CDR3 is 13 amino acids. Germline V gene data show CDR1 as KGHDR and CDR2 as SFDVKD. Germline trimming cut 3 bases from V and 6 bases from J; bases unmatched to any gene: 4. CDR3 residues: CATSDPPGGEQYF. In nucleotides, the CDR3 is TGTGCCACCAGTGATCCCCCGGGGGGCGAGCAGTACTTC.

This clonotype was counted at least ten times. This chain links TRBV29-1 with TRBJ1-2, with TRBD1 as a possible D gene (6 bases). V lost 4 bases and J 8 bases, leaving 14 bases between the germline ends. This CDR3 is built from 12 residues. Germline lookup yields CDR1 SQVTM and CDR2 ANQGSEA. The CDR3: CSVGFGGRGYTF. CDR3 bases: TGCAGCGTTGGGTTCGGGGGGCGCGGCTACACCTTC.

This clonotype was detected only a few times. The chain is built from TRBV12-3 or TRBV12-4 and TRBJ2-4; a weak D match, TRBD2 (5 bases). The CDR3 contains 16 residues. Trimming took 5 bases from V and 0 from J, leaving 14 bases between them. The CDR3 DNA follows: TGTGCCAGCAGTAAGGACGGGATACTAGCCAAAAACATTCAGTACTTC. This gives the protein CASSKDGILAKNIQYF.

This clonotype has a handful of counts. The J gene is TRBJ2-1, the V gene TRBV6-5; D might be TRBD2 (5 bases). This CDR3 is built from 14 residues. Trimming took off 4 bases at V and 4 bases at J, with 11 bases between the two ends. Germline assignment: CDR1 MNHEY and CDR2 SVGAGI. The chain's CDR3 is CASSFTLGYNEQFF. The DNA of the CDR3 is TGTGCCAGCAGTTTCACACTAGGGTACAATGAGCAGTTCTTC.

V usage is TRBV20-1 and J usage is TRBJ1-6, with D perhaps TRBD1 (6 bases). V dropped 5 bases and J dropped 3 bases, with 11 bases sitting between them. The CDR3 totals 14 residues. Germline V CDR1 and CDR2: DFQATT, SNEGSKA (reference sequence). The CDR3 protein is CSAPLQGYNSPLHF. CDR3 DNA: TGCAGTGCTCCGTTACAGGGCTATAATTCACCCCTCCACTTT.

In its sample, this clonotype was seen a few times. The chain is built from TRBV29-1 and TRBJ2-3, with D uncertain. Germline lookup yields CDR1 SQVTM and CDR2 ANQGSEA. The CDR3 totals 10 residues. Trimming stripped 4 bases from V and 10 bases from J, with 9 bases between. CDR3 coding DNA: TGCAGCGTTGGACCCAGGCCGCAGTATTTT. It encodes CSVGPRPQYF.

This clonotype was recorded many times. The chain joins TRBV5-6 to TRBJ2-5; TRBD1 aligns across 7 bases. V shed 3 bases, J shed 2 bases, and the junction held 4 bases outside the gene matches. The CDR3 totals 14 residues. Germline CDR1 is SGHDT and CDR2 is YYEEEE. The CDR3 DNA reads TGTGCCAGCAGCTCGACAGGGAATCAAGAGACCCAGTACTTC. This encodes CASSSTGNQETQYF.

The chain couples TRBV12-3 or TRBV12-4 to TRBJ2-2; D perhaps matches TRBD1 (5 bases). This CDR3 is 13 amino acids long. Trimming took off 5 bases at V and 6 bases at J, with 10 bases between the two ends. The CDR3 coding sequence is TGTGCCAGCAGTGCACCAGGGTCCGGGGAGCTGTTTTTT. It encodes CASSAPGSGELFF.

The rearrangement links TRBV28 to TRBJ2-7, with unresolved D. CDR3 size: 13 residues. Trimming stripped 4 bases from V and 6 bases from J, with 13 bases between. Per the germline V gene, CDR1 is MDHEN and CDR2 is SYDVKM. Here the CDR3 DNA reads TGTGCCAGCAGTTGGGGTCGTGGTGTCGAGCAGTACTTC. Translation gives CASSWGRGVEQYF.

CDR3 loop: CASRPTGPSAETQYF. For the CDR3, the DNA is TGTGCCAGCAGACCTACGGGGCCGTCGGCAGAGACCCAGTACTTC. The V gene is TRBV28, the J gene TRBJ2-5; either TRBD1 or TRBD2 may supply D (5 bases each). This CDR3 has 15 residues. The V end lost 6 bases, the J end lost 4 bases, and 18 bases lay between the germline ends. Germline V gene lookup returns CDR1 MDHEN and CDR2 SYDVKM.

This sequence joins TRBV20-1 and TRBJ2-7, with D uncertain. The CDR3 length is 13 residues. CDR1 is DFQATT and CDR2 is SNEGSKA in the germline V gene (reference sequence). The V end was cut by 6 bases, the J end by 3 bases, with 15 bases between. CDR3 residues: CSATKSGYYEQYF. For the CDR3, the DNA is TGCAGTGCCACGAAGTCCGGATACTACGAGCAGTACTTC.

The CDR3 DNA follows: TGTGCCAGCAGCTTACGCGTTTCCTCAAACAACTATGGCTACACCTTC. This translates into CASSLRVSSNNYGYTF. V gene TRBV7-2 combines with J gene TRBJ1-2, with no clear D. CDR3 length: 16 residues. V gave up 2 bases and J gave up 2 bases, with 15 bases separating them. Germline loops: CDR1 SGHTA, CDR2 FQGNSA.

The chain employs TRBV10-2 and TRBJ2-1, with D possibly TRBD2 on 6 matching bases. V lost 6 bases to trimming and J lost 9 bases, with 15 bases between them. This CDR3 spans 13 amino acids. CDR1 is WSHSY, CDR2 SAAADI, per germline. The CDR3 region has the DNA TGCGCCAGCAGAGATGGGGGGTCGGGTGAGCAGTTCTTC. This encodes CASRDGGSGEQFF.

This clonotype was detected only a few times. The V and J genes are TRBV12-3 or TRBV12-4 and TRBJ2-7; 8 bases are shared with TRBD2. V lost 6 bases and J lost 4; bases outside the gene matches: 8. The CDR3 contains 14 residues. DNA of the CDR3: TGTGCCAGCAGCCCGGGAGGGGGAGGTTACGAGCAGTACTTC. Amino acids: CASSPGGGGYEQYF.

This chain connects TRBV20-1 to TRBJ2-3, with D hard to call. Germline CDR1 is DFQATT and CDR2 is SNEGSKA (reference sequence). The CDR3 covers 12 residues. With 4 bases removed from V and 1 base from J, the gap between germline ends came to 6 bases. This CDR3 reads CSAKMGTDTQYF. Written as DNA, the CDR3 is TGCAGTGCTAAGATGGGCACAGATACGCAGTATTTT.

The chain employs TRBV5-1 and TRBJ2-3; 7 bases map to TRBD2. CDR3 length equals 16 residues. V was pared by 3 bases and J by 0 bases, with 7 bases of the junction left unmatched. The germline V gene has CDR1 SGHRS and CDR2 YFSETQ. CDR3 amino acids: CASSYQGRGSTDTQYF. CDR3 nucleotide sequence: TGCGCCAGCAGCTACCAAGGGCGGGGGAGCACAGATACGCAGTATTTT.

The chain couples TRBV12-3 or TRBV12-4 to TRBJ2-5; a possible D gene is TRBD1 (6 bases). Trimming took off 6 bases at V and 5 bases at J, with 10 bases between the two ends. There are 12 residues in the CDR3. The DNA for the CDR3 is TGTGCCAGCAGCGCAAGGGGGGAGACCCAGTACTTC. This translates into CASSARGETQYF.

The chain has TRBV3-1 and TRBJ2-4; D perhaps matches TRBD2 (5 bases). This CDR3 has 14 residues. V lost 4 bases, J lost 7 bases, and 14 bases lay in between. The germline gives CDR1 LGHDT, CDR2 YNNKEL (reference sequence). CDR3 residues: CASSPRRVANIQYF. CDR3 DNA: TGTGCCAGCAGCCCCCGTCGGGTAGCGAACATTCAGTACTTC. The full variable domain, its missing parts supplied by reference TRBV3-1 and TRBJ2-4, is DTAVSQTPKYLVTQMGNDKSIKCEQNLGHDTMYWYKQDSKKFLKIMFSYNNKELIINETVPNRFSPKSPDKAHLNLHINSLELGDSAVYFCASSPRRVANIQYFGAGTRLSVL.

The CDR3 loop reads CASSLFSSGGEQFF. For the CDR3, the DNA is TGTGCCAGCAGTTTATTTAGCAGCGGGGGTGAGCAGTTCTTC. This rearrangement joins TRBV12-3 or TRBV12-4 to TRBJ2-1; TRBD2 matches at 8 bases. There are 14 residues in the CDR3. Losses at the gene ends were 2 bases for V and 9 bases for J; bases not matched to a gene: 6.

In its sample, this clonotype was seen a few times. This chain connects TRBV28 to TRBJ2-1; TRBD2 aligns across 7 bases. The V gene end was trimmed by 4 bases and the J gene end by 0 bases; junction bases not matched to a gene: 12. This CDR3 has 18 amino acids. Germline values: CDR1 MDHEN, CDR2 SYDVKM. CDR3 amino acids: CASSSHSFGGSSYNEQFF. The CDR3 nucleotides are TGTGCCAGCAGTTCCCATTCGTTTGGCGGGAGCTCCTACAATGAGCAGTTCTTC.

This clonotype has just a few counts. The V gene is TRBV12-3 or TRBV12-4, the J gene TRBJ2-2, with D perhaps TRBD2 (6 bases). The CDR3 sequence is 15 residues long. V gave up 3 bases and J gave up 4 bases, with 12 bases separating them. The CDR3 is CASSLAGWGTGELFF. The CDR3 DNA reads TGTGCCAGCAGTTTGGCGGGGTGGGGCACCGGGGAGCTGTTTTTT.

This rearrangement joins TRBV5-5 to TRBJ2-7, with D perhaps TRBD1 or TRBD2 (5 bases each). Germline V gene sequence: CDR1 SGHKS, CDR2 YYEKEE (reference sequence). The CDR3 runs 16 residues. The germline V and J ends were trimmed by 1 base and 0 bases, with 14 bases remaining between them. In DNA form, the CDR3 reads TGTGCCAGCAGCTTGTCCGGGGCGGCGGCCTCCTACGAGCAGTACTTC. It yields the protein CASSLSGAAASYEQYF.

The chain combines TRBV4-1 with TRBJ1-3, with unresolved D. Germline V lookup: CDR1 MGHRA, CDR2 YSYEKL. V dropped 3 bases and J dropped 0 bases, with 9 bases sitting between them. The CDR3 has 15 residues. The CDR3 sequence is CASSQIVGSGNTIYF. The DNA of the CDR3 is TGCGCCAGCAGCCAGATCGTAGGCTCTGGAAACACCATATATTTT.

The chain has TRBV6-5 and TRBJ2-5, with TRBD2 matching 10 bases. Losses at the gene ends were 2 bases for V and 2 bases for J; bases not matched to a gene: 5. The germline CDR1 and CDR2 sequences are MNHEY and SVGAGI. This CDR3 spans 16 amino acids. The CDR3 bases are TGTGCCAGCAGTTACAGGACTAGCGGAGGACAAGAGACCCAGTACTTC. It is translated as CASSYRTSGGQETQYF.

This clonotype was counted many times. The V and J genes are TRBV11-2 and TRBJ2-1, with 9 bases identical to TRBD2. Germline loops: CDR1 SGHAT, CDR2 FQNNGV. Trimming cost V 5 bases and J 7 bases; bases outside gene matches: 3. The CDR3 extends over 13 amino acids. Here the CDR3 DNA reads TGTGCCAGCAGCCGCGGGGGGGCAAATGAGCAGTTCTTC. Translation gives CASSRGGANEQFF.

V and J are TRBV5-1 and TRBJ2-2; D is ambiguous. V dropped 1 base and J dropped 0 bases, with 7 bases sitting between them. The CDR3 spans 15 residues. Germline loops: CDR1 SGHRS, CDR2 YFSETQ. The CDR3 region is CASSLSQTNTGELFF. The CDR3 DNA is TGCGCCAGCAGCTTGTCCCAGACGAACACCGGGGAGCTGTTTTTT.